These 18 T cell receptor beta chains share one sample of origin, sequenced in a study of T cells in localized non-small cell lung cancer. TCRdb's table, derived via immunoSEQ multiplex PCR, lists solely in-frame clones and lacks some. The sample holds approximately 4,700 clones, under 40% seen once. The sequencing used lung tumor tissue, collected before any cancer treatment. These receptors were obtained from a male donor aged 60 or over with stage I lung adenocarcinoma.

CDR3 sequence reads: CASSEPRDTTYEQYF. CDR3 sequence (DNA): TGCGCCAGCAGTGAACCGAGGGACACCACCTACGAGCAGTACTTC. This chain uses TRBV10-2 with TRBJ2-7, with D possibly being TRBD1 (6 bases). The CDR3 covers 15 residues. The ends were cut back, 3 bases at V and 2 bases at J, with 14 bases in the middle. Germline V gene lookup returns CDR1 WSHSY and CDR2 SAAADI.

This clone is categorized as large. This chain links TRBV9 with TRBJ1-5; 7 nucleotides match TRBD1. J lost 6 bases, V lost 3 bases, and 21 bases had no gene match. Germline lookup yields CDR1 SGDLS and CDR2 YYNGEE. The CDR3 consists of 19 residues. The CDR3 DNA reads as TGTGCCAGCAGCGGGAAAAAAGGGGTGACAGGGAACATAGGTCAGCCCCAGCATTTT. It is translated as CASSGKKGVTGNIGQPQHF.

This clone turned up a few times. This chain links TRBV10-3 with TRBJ1-1, with 8 bases identical to TRBD1. There are 16 residues in the CDR3. J lost 0 bases, V lost 2 bases, and 5 bases had no gene match. In germline, CDR1 is ENHRY, CDR2 SYGVKD. DNA of the CDR3: TGTGCCATCAGTGAGCCAGGACAGGGCATGAACACTGAAGCTTTCTTT. It specifies CAISEPGQGMNTEAFF.

CDR3 nucleotides: TGTGCCAGCAGCTCGGAAGTTTCCGCGGGGGCCTACAATGAGCAGTTCTTC. Amino acid sequence: CASSSEVSAGAYNEQFF. This chain uses TRBV11-3 with TRBJ2-1; TRBD2 agrees at 7 bases. Germline trimming cut 4 bases from V and 2 bases from J; bases unmatched to any gene: 11. The CDR3 consists of 17 residues. Germline-derived CDR1 and CDR2 are SGHNT and YENEEA.

This clone was observed once. This rearrangement joins TRBV19 to TRBJ2-5; 7 bases match TRBD2. The germline V gene has CDR1 LNHDA and CDR2 SQIVND (reference sequence). J gave up 1 base and V 6 bases, and 5 bases lay outside the gene matches. The CDR3 spans 14 residues. In DNA form, the CDR3 reads TGTGCCAGTAGCCCGGGGGGAGCCCAAGAGACCCAGTACTTC. This encodes CASSPGGAQETQYF.

This chain connects TRBV30 to TRBJ2-1; 7 bases agree with TRBD2. After removal of 3 bases from V and 7 bases from J, the junction contained 6 bases not matched to a gene. The CDR3 runs 13 residues. Germline loops: CDR1 GTSNPN, CDR2 SVGIG (reference sequence). The chain's CDR3 is CAWSHGEGNEQFF. As DNA, the CDR3 is TGTGCCTGGAGCCATGGGGAGGGAAATGAGCAGTTCTTC. Full variable domain (rest looked up from reference TRBV30 and TRBJ2-1): SQTIHQWPATLVQPVGSPLSLECTVEGTSNPNLYWYRQAAGRGLQLLFYSVGIGQISSEVPQNLSASRPQDRQFILSSKKLLLSDSGFYLCAWSHGEGNEQFFGPGTRLTVL.

This clone is medium-sized within its sample. This chain joins TRBV7-2 and TRBJ2-1, with D possibly TRBD2 on 5 matching bases. Germline V CDR1 and CDR2: SGHTA, FQGNSA. Trimming cost V 3 bases and J 10 bases, with 13 bases left between them. The CDR3 runs 13 residues. The CDR3 region has the DNA TGTGCCAGCAGCTTCTTACCGGGAATGGAGCAGTTCTTC. Translated: CASSFLPGMEQFF.

The rearrangement links TRBV2 to TRBJ2-7; 8 positions match TRBD2. V was pared by 6 bases and J by 6 bases, with 7 bases of the junction left unmatched. The CDR3 length is 13 residues. CDR1 is SNHLY, CDR2 FYNNEI, per germline. The CDR3 DNA reads TGTGCCAGCAGCTACGGGGGGGCGGCCGAGCAGTACTTC. The encoded protein is CASSYGGAAEQYF.

The V and J genes are TRBV19 and TRBJ1-2; TRBD1 matches 7 bases. CDR3 length equals 14 residues. Germline CDR1 is LNHDA and CDR2 is SQIVND (reference sequence). Trimming removed 7 bases from V and 6 bases from J; junction bases left unmatched: 11. Here the CDR3 reads CASIAGGIGDGYTF. DNA of the CDR3: TGTGCCAGTATCGCAGGGGGGATCGGTGATGGCTACACCTTC.

This clone was detected only a few times. The CDR3 sequence: CASSPSSPAGGRNEQFF. The CDR3 DNA follows: TGTGCCAGCTCACCAAGCAGTCCAGCGGGGGGACGCAATGAGCAGTTCTTC. V gene TRBV18 combines with J gene TRBJ2-1; 9 nucleotides line up with TRBD2. The V and J ends lost 2 bases and 6 bases, in that order; junction bases with no gene match: 11. This CDR3 contains 17 residues. CDR1 and CDR2 from the germline V gene are KGHSH and LQKENI.

The chain recombines TRBV5-1 with TRBJ1-1, with a tentative D call TRBD1 (5 bases). The germline CDR1 and CDR2 sequences are SGHRS and YFSETQ. The CDR3 loop spans 14 amino acids. Trimming took 0 bases from V and 6 from J, leaving 12 bases between them. The CDR3 coding sequence is TGCGCCAGCAGCTTGGGGGGGAGAGAGGCTGAAGCTTTCTTT. This codes for CASSLGGREAEAFF.

This chain connects TRBV6-8 to TRBJ1-5; a possible D gene is TRBD1 (5 bases). V was trimmed by 5 bases and J by 6 bases, leaving 14 bases between them. The CDR3 is 14 amino acids. Looked up from germline, CDR1 is MNHGY and CDR2 is SAAAGT. In DNA, the CDR3 is TGTGCCAGCAGTGATCGGCAGGGTGTTCAGCCCCAGCATTTT. The encoded protein is CASSDRQGVQPQHF.

This clone was observed a handful of times. The chain uses TRBV6-8 and TRBJ2-1; TRBD2 might be the D (5 bases). V was pared by 0 bases and J by 7 bases, with 10 bases between. The CDR3 runs to 14 residues. The germline V gene has CDR1 MNHGY and CDR2 SAAAGT. In nucleotides, the CDR3 is TGTGCCAGCAGTTACTCTGGAGGAAGGAATGAGCAGTTCTTC. Translation: CASSYSGGRNEQFF.

This clone was picked up a small number of times. The V and J genes are TRBV6-8 and TRBJ2-7, with 9 bases fitting TRBD2. V was pared by 6 bases and J by 2 bases, with 5 bases of the junction left unmatched. CDR3 length: 14 amino acids. Germline CDR1 MNHGY, CDR2 SAAAGT. The CDR3 loop reads CASRSSGETYEQYF. The CDR3 DNA reads as TGTGCCAGCAGGTCTAGCGGGGAGACCTACGAGCAGTACTTC.

This chain joins TRBV11-3 and TRBJ2-7; D ambiguous. The CDR3 contains 14 residues. Germline V gives CDR1 SGHNT, CDR2 YENEEA. The V end lost 2 bases, the J end lost 3 bases, and 11 bases lay between the germline ends. The CDR3, as DNA: TGTGCCAGCAGCTTACAGGTCTCAGGCTACGAGCAGTACTTC. It is translated as CASSLQVSGYEQYF.

The J gene is TRBJ2-3, the V gene TRBV5-1, with TRBD2 as a possible D gene (5 bases). This CDR3 has 14 amino acids. V gave up 2 bases and J gave up 2 bases, with 9 bases separating them. Germline loops: CDR1 SGHRS, CDR2 YFSETQ. The CDR3 spells CASSLGLTTDTQYF. CDR3 in DNA: TGCGCCAGCAGCTTAGGACTGACCACAGATACGCAGTATTTT. The full variable domain, rest sourced from reference TRBV5-1 and TRBJ2-3, is KAGVTQTPRYLIKTRGQQVTLSCSPISGHRSVSWYQQTPGQGLQFLFEYFSETQRNKGNFPGRFSGRQFSNSRSEMNVSTLELGDSALYLCASSLGLTTDTQYFGPGTRLTVL.

This chain joins TRBV30 and TRBJ2-4; no clear D gene. The CDR3 contains 14 residues. Germline loops: CDR1 GTSNPN, CDR2 SVGIG (reference sequence). V was clipped by 3 bases and J by 2 bases, with 11 bases between them. CDR3 loop: CAWSITRSKNIQYF. CDR3 DNA: TGTGCCTGGAGCATCACCAGATCCAAAAACATTCAGTACTTC.

The chain joins TRBV11-3 to TRBJ1-5, with TRBD1 matching over 10 bases. The CDR3 sequence is 16 residues long. Germline loops: CDR1 SGHNT, CDR2 YENEEA. The trim removed 5 bases at V and 7 bases at J, leaving 11 bases unmatched. CDR3 amino acids: CASSPGTGAVGQPQHF. Written as DNA, the CDR3 is TGTGCCAGCAGCCCCGGGACAGGGGCCGTTGGGCAGCCCCAGCATTTT.